This entry lists 15 T cell receptor beta chains sequenced from one sample in a study of response to subunit inactivated influenza vaccine. Via MiXCR, TCRdb re-called the RT-PCR reads, giving one row per CDR3 protein. Of over 400,000 distinct CDR3 sequences listed, under 15% are singletons. The sequenced sample was PBMCs from blood, obtained about 40 days after vaccination. The receptors shown here come from a man between 45 and 60 years old who received an inactivated influenza vaccine.

V usage is TRBV20-1 and J usage is TRBJ2-2, with unresolved D. CDR3 size: 15 residues. Germline assignment: CDR1 DFQATT and CDR2 SNEGSKA (reference sequence). Trimming stripped 3 bases from V and 0 bases from J, with 11 bases between. The CDR3 protein is CSASRGNANTGELFF. DNA for the CDR3: TGCAGTGCTAGTCGAGGCAACGCGAACACCGGGGAGCTGTTTTTT.

The chain combines TRBV7-2 with TRBJ2-7, with TRBD1 matching 12 bases. The V gene's germline CDR1 is SGHTA and CDR2 FQGNSA. The CDR3 runs to 15 residues. J gave up 6 bases and V 5 bases, and 8 bases lay outside the gene matches. Here the CDR3 reads CASSRRDRGLGEQYF. In DNA form, the CDR3 reads TGTGCCAGCAGCCGCCGGGACAGGGGGCTTGGCGAGCAGTACTTC.

In this sample, this clonotype turned up many times. The CDR3: CASSPRTGTSSPLHF. The CDR3 DNA is TGTGCCAGCAGCCCTAGGACAGGCACAAGTTCACCCCTCCACTTT. This chain links TRBV7-9 with TRBJ1-6, with TRBD1 identical over 7 bases. The V and J ends lost 5 bases and 9 bases, in that order; junction bases with no gene match: 10. The length of the CDR3 is 15 residues. Per the germline V gene, CDR1 is SEHNR and CDR2 is FQNEAQ (reference sequence). The whole variable domain, filled in from reference TRBV7-9 and TRBJ1-6, reads DTGVSQNPRHKITKRGQNVTFRCDPISEHNRLYWYRQTLGQGPEFLTYFQNEAQLEKSRLLSDRFSAERPKGSFSTLEIQRTEQGDSAMYLCASSPRTGTSSPLHFGNGTRLTVT.

The chain has TRBV7-9 and TRBJ1-5; 7 bases are a match to TRBD1. The V segment lost 5 bases and the J segment 4 bases; nucleotides outside the gene matches: 8. This CDR3 has 15 residues. Germline V lookup: CDR1 SEHNR, CDR2 FQNEAQ (reference sequence). The CDR3 spells CASSPTGDSNQPQHF. Here the CDR3 DNA reads TGTGCCAGCAGCCCCACAGGGGATTCGAATCAGCCCCAGCATTTT.

V gene TRBV20-1 combines with J gene TRBJ2-5; D call uncertain. Between the trimmed V and J ends, which lost 3 bases and 7 bases, there was a span of 12 bases. This CDR3 contains 12 residues. Germline CDR1 is DFQATT and CDR2 is SNEGSKA (reference sequence). The CDR3 loop reads CSASDSGRTQYF. The DNA for the CDR3 is TGCAGTGCTAGTGACTCCGGTAGGACCCAGTACTTC.

This rearrangement joins TRBV19 to TRBJ2-2; no reliable D call. V lost 4 bases to trimming and J lost 6 bases, with 6 bases between them. Per germline, CDR1 LNHDA and CDR2 SQIVND (reference sequence). The CDR3 loop spans 12 amino acids. Here the CDR3 reads CASSRWSGELFF. CDR3 nucleotide sequence: TGTGCCAGTAGTAGGTGGTCCGGGGAGCTGTTTTTT.

The table lists this clonotype with many counts. The chain employs TRBV12-3 or TRBV12-4 and TRBJ2-1, with D uncertain. The CDR3 runs 17 residues. V was pared by 3 bases and J by 5 bases, with 20 bases between. CDR3 sequence: CASSLETSPLKHNEQFF. In DNA form, the CDR3 reads TGTGCCAGCAGTTTGGAAACTTCTCCGCTTAAACACAATGAGCAGTTCTTC.

The genes are TRBV5-1 and TRBJ1-4, with D possibly matching TRBD1 (5 bases). The CDR3 is 14 residues long. Per the germline V gene, CDR1 is SGHRS and CDR2 is YFSETQ. V was cut by 4 bases and J by 7 bases, with 14 bases left in between. The CDR3 DNA reads TGCGCCAGCAGCCCCGGGACGCTTTTTGAAAAACTGTTTTTT. Translated: CASSPGTLFEKLFF. Based on the CDR3 plus reference TRBV5-1 and TRBJ1-4, the full variable domain is KAGVTQTPRYLIKTRGQQVTLSCSPISGHRSVSWYQQTPGQGLQFLFEYFSETQRNKGNFPGRFSGRQFSNSRSEMNVSTLELGDSALYLCASSPGTLFEKLFFGSGTQLSVL.

V usage is TRBV3-1 and J usage is TRBJ2-2; D is perhaps TRBD1 or TRBD2 (5 bases each). This CDR3 has 15 amino acids. Germline V lookup: CDR1 LGHDT, CDR2 YNNKEL (reference sequence). The ends were cut back, 6 bases at V and 6 bases at J, with 17 bases in the middle. CDR3 nucleotide sequence: TGTGCCAGCAGACCCAGCCCGGGGACGGCCGGGGAGCTGTTTTTT. As protein: CASRPSPGTAGELFF.

This clonotype turned up a few times. The gene calls are TRBV6-1 and TRBJ1-1, with no clear D. Trimming cost V 6 bases and J 7 bases, with 18 bases left between them. Germline CDR1 MNHNS, CDR2 SASEGT. The CDR3 runs 14 residues. The CDR3 DNA is TGTGCCAGCAGGGGAAAGGTGAGAAACGTTGAAGCTTTCTTT. It specifies CASRGKVRNVEAFF.

V is TRBV12-3 or TRBV12-4 and J is TRBJ2-7, with 9 positions matching TRBD1. This CDR3 is built from 12 residues. Germline trimming cut 4 bases from V and 10 bases from J; bases unmatched to any gene: 5. The CDR3 DNA reads TGTGCCAGCAGTTGGGGGACAGGGATTCAGTACTTC. It translates to CASSWGTGIQYF.

The chain links TRBV7-9 to TRBJ2-7, with D perhaps being TRBD1 or TRBD2 (6 bases each). CDR1 and CDR2 (germline): SEHNR, FQNEAQ (reference sequence). The CDR3 totals 14 residues. Trimming removed 0 bases from V and 5 bases from J, with 11 bases in between. The CDR3, as DNA: TGTGCCAGCAGCTTAGCTGGGGGGCTGGACGAGCAGTACTTC. This translates into CASSLAGGLDEQYF.

This rearrangement joins TRBV15 to TRBJ1-6; maybe TRBD1 (5 bases). This CDR3 spans 15 amino acids. V was pared by 1 base and J by 8 bases, with 12 bases between. Germline V CDR1 and CDR2: LNHNV, YYDKDF (reference sequence). The CDR3 here is CATSRGARGDSPLHF. CDR3 nucleotides: TGTGCCACCAGCAGAGGGGCCCGGGGGGATTCACCCCTCCACTTT.

This clonotype appeared a few times. The chain combines TRBV12-3 or TRBV12-4 with TRBJ1-2, with 9 bases fitting TRBD1. V was pared by 5 bases and J by 5 bases, with 12 bases of the junction left unmatched. The CDR3 consists of 16 residues. CDR3 residues: CASSPARGQGSYGYTF. In DNA, the CDR3 is TGTGCCAGCAGTCCTGCCCGGGGACAGGGATCGTATGGCTACACCTTC.

The V gene is TRBV10-3, the J gene TRBJ2-5; D gene uncertain. This CDR3 is built from 15 residues. Germline V gene sequence: CDR1 ENHRY, CDR2 SYGVKD. The ends were cut back, 2 bases at V and 0 bases at J, with 10 bases in the middle. The CDR3 bases are TGTGCCATCAGTGAGGGCAGCTTGTACCAAGAGACCCAGTACTTC. Amino acid sequence: CAISEGSLYQETQYF.